Reported below is one TCR beta chain. Its antigen is not known. From germline, CDR1 is SGDLS and CDR2 YYNGEE. The CDR3 has 16 residues. V dropped 0 bases and J dropped 5; count of bases not matched to a gene: 6. This entry belongs to a study of cytomegalovirus exposure and HLA in healthy donors. Study context: Some 85 million unique TCRs, all from HLA-typed donors, were included in an early release of the data. Notes on the study in general: In a later analysis, HLA-associated beta chains showed higher expansion and lower generation probabilities than comparable chains. Certain indistinguishable V segments, among them TRBV6-2 and TRBV6-3, were excluded. TCR beta V- and J-gene trimming, according to a later analysis, was linked to a missense DCLRE1C variant.

Researchers ran the PCR with 60 Vbeta and 13 Jbeta primers. Measured with immunoSEQ multiplex PCR; TCRdb has only the in-frame clones, and not every one. This table holds some 150,000 clones, 78% found once. Sequenced: PBMCs. V gene TRBV9 combines with J gene TRBJ2-5; 11 bases agree with TRBD1. This TCR derives from a male donor in good health and CMV-seronegative. This CDR3 is CASSVVGTGGHETQYF. CDR3 sequence (DNA): TGTGCCAGCAGCGTAGTTGGGACAGGGGGACATGAGACCCAGTACTTC.